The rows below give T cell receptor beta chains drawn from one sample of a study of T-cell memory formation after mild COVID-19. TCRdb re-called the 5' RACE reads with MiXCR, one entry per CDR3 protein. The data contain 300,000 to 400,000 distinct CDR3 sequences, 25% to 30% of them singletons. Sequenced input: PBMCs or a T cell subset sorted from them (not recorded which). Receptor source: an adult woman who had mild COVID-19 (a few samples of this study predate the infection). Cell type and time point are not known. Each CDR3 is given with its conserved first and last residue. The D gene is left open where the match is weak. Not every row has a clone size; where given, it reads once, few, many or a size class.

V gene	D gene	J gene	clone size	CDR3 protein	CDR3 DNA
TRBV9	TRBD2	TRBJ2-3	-	CASSGGLPIFDPPSTDTQYF	TGTGCCAGCAGCGGGGGACTACCCATATTCGACCCTCCTAGCACAGATACGCAGTATTTT
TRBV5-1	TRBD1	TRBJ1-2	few	CASSRDSGYYGYTF	TGCGCCAGCAGCCGGGACAGCGGATACTATGGCTACACCTTC
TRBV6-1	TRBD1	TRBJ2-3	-	CASSRPGQSTDTQYF	TGTGCCAGCAGTCGTCCGGGACAGAGCACAGATACGCAGTATTTT
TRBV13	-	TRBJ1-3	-	CASSSTPSGNTIYF	TGTGCCAGCAGCTCCACGCCCTCTGGAAACACCATATATTTT
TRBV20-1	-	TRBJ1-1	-	CSARDASRLRNTEAFF	TGCAGTGCTAGAGACGCGAGCAGGCTTAGGAACACTGAAGCTTTCTTT
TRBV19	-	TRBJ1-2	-	CASSTAAWGYGYTF	TGTGCCAGTAGTACGGCAGCCTGGGGCTATGGCTACACCTTC
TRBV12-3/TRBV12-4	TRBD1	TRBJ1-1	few	CASSAGTVMPEAFF	TGTGCCAGCAGTGCCGGGACAGTGATGCCTGAAGCTTTCTTT
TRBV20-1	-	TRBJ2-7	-	CSARGMIGSTAYEQYF	TGCAGTGCTAGAGGGATGATAGGCTCGACGGCCTACGAGCAGTACTTC
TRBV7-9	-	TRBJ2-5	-	CASSSGFREQETQYF	TGTGCCAGCAGCTCCGGTTTCCGGGAACAAGAGACCCAGTACTTC
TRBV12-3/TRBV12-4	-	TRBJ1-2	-	CASRRGALYGYTF	TGTGCCAGCAGAAGAGGGGCCCTGTATGGCTACACCTTC
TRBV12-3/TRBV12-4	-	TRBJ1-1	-	CASSPTIGTANTEAFF	TGTGCCAGCAGTCCAACGATAGGGACTGCGAACACTGAAGCTTTCTTT
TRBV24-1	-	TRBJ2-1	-	CATSEDTGSSNEQFF	TGTGCCACCAGTGAGGATACCGGGTCCTCCAATGAGCAGTTCTTC
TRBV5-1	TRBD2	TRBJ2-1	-	CASSLNSGPNYNEQFF	TGCGCCAGCAGCTTGAATAGCGGGCCCAACTACAATGAGCAGTTCTTC
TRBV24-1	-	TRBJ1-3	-	CATSDLGNTIYF	TGTGCCACCAGTGACCTGGGAAACACCATATATTTT
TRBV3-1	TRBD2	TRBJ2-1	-	CASSQVGGIEQFF	TGTGCCAGCAGCCAAGTGGGGGGGATTGAGCAGTTCTTC